These 18 T cell receptor beta chains were sequenced from one sample in a study of monozygotic twins with cystic fibrosis. Clones were read by immunoSEQ multiplex PCR, and TCRdb kept only the in-frame ones, dropping some. The sample yields approximately 27,000 clones, approximately 90% seen once. Material for sequencing was blood. The receptors were sampled from a girl aged 2-10 years with cystic fibrosis.

This rearrangement joins TRBV7-2 to TRBJ2-3; TRBD2 matches 9 bases. CDR1 SGHTA and CDR2 FQGNSA come from the germline V gene. The CDR3 sequence is 16 residues long. The trim removed 5 bases at V and 1 base at J, leaving 7 bases unmatched. The CDR3, as DNA: TGTGCCAGCAGCACCTACTTAGCGGGGGGCACAGATACGCAGTATTTT. Its translation: CASSTYLAGGTDTQYF. The whole variable domain, filled in from reference TRBV7-2 and TRBJ2-3, reads GAGVSQSPSNKVTEKGKDVELRCDPISGHTALYWYRQSLGQGLEFLIYFQGNSAPDKSGLPSDRFSAERTGGSVSTLTIQRTQQEDSAVYLCASSTYLAGGTDTQYFGPGTRLTVL.

This clone was counted a few times. This sequence joins TRBV14 and TRBJ1-2; D unclear. Germline V CDR1 and CDR2: SGHDN, FVKESK. The CDR3 totals 12 residues. Trimming removed 2 bases from V and 8 bases from J, with 9 bases in between. The CDR3 sequence: CASSQTLSGYTF. The CDR3 coding sequence is TGTGCCAGCAGCCAAACGTTGTCCGGCTACACCTTC.

The gene calls are TRBV6-5 and TRBJ2-5; D unresolved. Per germline, CDR1 MNHEY and CDR2 SVGAGI. There are 14 residues in the CDR3. V gave up 2 bases and J gave up 4 bases, with 11 bases separating them. The CDR3 is CASSYAYPRETQYF. The CDR3 region has the DNA TGTGCCAGCAGTTACGCCTACCCTCGAGAGACCCAGTACTTC.

The chain couples TRBV7-6 to TRBJ1-1; D remains unclear. The CDR3 extends over 15 amino acids. Germline values: CDR1 SGHVS, CDR2 FNYEAQ. Trimming removed 1 base from V and 3 bases from J, with 12 bases in between. CDR3 sequence reads: CASSLVGPKDTEAFF. The CDR3 nucleotides read TGTGCCAGCAGCTTAGTCGGGCCAAAGGACACTGAAGCTTTCTTT.

This clone was observed a single time. V usage is TRBV20-1 and J usage is TRBJ2-5; D is uncertain. The CDR3 spans 11 residues. The germline V gene has CDR1 DFQATT and CDR2 SNEGSKA (reference sequence). V lost 1 base and J lost 5, with 5 bases in between. CDR3 region: CSARVVETQYF. The CDR3 DNA is TGCAGTGCTAGAGTGGTGGAGACCCAGTACTTC.

The rearrangement uses TRBV29-1 and TRBJ2-7; 7 bases line up with TRBD1. The junction had 12 bases not matched to a gene; V was cut back by 7 bases and J by 3 bases. This CDR3 has 14 residues. The germline V gene has CDR1 SQVTM and CDR2 ANQGSEA. The CDR3 sequence is CSATRTGDFYEQYF. In nucleotides, the CDR3 is TGCAGCGCAACTAGGACAGGAGATTTCTACGAGCAGTACTTC.

The rearrangement uses TRBV7-9 and TRBJ2-7; D not certain. This CDR3 region has 13 residues. Trimming removed 0 bases at V and 6 bases at J, with 9 bases between. Germline-derived CDR1 and CDR2 are SEHNR and FQNEAQ (reference sequence). This CDR3 reads CASSLAIPLEQYF. In DNA form, the CDR3 reads TGTGCCAGCAGCTTAGCGATTCCTCTCGAGCAGTACTTC.

The V call is TRBV5-1, the J call TRBJ2-7; 7 nucleotides match TRBD2. The germline V gene has CDR1 SGHRS and CDR2 YFSETQ. Unmatched junction bases numbered 5, after V lost 4 bases and J lost 1 base. The CDR3 is 14 residues long. The CDR3: CASSVLLASYEQYF. CDR3 in DNA: TGCGCCAGCAGCGTCCTACTAGCGTCCTACGAGCAGTACTTC.

This rearrangement joins TRBV15 to TRBJ2-7; 7 bases agree with TRBD1. V dropped 1 base and J dropped 3; count of bases not matched to a gene: 3. This CDR3 spans 14 amino acids. Germline assignment: CDR1 LNHNV and CDR2 YYDKDF (reference sequence). CDR3 coding DNA: TGTGCCACCAGCAGAGGTGCAGGGGGCTACGAGCAGTACTTC. Translating it yields CATSRGAGGYEQYF.

The chain couples TRBV5-1 to TRBJ1-2; 9 nucleotides align to TRBD1. The ends lost 1 base at V and 5 bases at J; junction bases unmatched: 3. The V gene's germline CDR1 is SGHRS and CDR2 YFSETQ. The CDR3 has 14 residues. The CDR3, as DNA: TGCGCCAGCAGCTTGACGACAGGGGGATATGGCTACACCTTC. Its protein is CASSLTTGGYGYTF.

The CDR3 sequence is CASSLSRGLQETQYF. The CDR3 nucleotides read TGCGCCAGCAGCTTGTCTAGGGGGCTACAAGAGACCCAGTACTTC. The V call is TRBV5-1, the J call TRBJ2-5, with 7 bases lining up with TRBD1. The CDR3 is made up of 15 amino acids. The ends lost 1 base at V and 2 bases at J; junction bases unmatched: 5. CDR1 is SGHRS, CDR2 YFSETQ, per germline.

This clone was detected a few times. The chain joins TRBV4-2 to TRBJ2-1; the D gene could be TRBD1 or TRBD2 (5 bases each). V was clipped by 1 base and J by 6 bases, with 10 bases between them. CDR3 size: 14 residues. Germline assignment: CDR1 LGHNA and CDR2 YNFKEQ. CDR3 DNA: TGTGCCAGCAGCCAAGGGGGACGAGTCAATGAGCAGTTCTTC. This gives the protein CASSQGGRVNEQFF.

The chain has TRBV7-8 and TRBJ2-3, with 8 bases that match TRBD2. The germline gives CDR1 SGHVS, CDR2 FQNEAQ. The CDR3 runs 14 residues. V was pared by 6 bases and J by 8 bases, with 10 bases of the junction left unmatched. The CDR3: CASSLGYSGVTQYF. The CDR3 nucleotides are TGTGCCAGCAGTCTAGGGTATAGCGGGGTTACGCAGTATTTT.

The chain links TRBV5-1 to TRBJ1-4, with 9 bases fitting TRBD1. V shed 0 bases and J 5 bases; nucleotides not matched to a gene: 8. CDR3 length: 17 amino acids. The germline V gene encodes CDR1 SGHRS and CDR2 YFSETQ. The CDR3 reads CASSLGWYRGLNEKLFF. CDR3 nucleotide sequence: TGCGCCAGCAGCTTGGGTTGGTACAGGGGGCTGAATGAAAAACTGTTTTTT. The variable domain in full, with the rest retrieved from reference TRBV5-1 and TRBJ1-4, is KAGVTQTPRYLIKTRGQQVTLSCSPISGHRSVSWYQQTPGQGLQFLFEYFSETQRNKGNFPGRFSGRQFSNSRSEMNVSTLELGDSALYLCASSLGWYRGLNEKLFFGSGTQLSVL.

V gene TRBV6-5 combines with J gene TRBJ2-3, with D unresolved. Germline V gives CDR1 MNHEY, CDR2 SVGAGI. This CDR3 has 13 amino acids. V lost 2 bases, J lost 4 bases, and 7 bases lay in between. The CDR3 coding sequence is TGTGCCAGCAGTTACGACTTTCCAGATACGCAGTATTTT. It codes for CASSYDFPDTQYF.

The CDR3 here is CASSLTPLRDRVSTF. The DNA for the CDR3 is TGTGCCAGCAGCTTGACGCCGTTGAGGGACAGGGTCAGCACCTTC. The rearrangement uses TRBV5-5 and TRBJ1-2, with 9 bases that match TRBD1. Germline-derived CDR1 and CDR2 are SGHKS and YYEKEE (reference sequence). The CDR3 is made up of 15 amino acids. V was clipped by 1 base and J by 13 bases; unmatched bases: 14.

This chain joins TRBV30 and TRBJ1-5; D may be TRBD1 (5 bases). V was shortened by 7 bases and J by 2 bases, with 12 bases between the two germline ends. The CDR3 is 13 residues long. Germline V gene lookup returns CDR1 GTSNPN and CDR2 SVGIG (reference sequence). CDR3 region: CASSGSGNQPQHF. CDR3 sequence (DNA): TGTGCCTCCTCAGGGAGTGGCAATCAGCCCCAGCATTTT.

In this sample, this clone turned up once. The gene calls are TRBV9 and TRBJ2-2; 10 nucleotides align to TRBD1. Trimming at V came to 5 bases and at J to 5 bases, leaving 6 bases not matched to a gene. CDR3 length: 15 residues. CDR1 is SGDLS and CDR2 is YYNGEE in the germline V gene. The CDR3 protein is CASRKTGGKTGELFF. The CDR3 DNA follows: TGTGCCAGCAGGAAGACAGGGGGCAAGACCGGGGAGCTGTTTTTT.